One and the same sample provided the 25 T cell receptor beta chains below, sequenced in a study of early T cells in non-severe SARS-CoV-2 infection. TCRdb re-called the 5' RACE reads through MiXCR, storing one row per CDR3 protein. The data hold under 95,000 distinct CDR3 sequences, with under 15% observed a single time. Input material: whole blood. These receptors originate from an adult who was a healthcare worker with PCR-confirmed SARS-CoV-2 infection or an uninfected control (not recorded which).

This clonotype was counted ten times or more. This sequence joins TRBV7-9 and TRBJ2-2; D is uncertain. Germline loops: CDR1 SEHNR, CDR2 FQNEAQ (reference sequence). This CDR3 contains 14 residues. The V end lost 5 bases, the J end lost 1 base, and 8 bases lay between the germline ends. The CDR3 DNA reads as TGTGCCAGCAGCGGGAACGTGAACACCGGGGAGCTGTTTTTT. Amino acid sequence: CASSGNVNTGELFF.

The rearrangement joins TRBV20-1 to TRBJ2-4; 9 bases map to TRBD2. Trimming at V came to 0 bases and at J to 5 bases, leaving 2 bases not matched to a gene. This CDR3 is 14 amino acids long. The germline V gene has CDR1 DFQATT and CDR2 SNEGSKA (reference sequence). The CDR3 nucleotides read TGCAGTGCTAGAGATTGGACTAGCGAAAACATTCAGTACTTC. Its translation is CSARDWTSENIQYF.

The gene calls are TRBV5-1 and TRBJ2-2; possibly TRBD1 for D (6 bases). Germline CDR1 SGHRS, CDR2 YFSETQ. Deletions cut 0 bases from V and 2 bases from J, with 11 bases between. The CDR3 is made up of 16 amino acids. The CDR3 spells CASSLGWTANTGELFF. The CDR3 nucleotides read TGCGCCAGCAGCTTGGGGTGGACAGCAAACACCGGGGAGCTGTTTTTT.

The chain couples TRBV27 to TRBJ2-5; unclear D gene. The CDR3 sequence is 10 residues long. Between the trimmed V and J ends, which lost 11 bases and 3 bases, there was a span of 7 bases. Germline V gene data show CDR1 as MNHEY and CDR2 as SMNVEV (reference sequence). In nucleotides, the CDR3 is TGTGCCCGCAAAAAAGAGACCCAGTACTTC. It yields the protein CARKKETQYF.

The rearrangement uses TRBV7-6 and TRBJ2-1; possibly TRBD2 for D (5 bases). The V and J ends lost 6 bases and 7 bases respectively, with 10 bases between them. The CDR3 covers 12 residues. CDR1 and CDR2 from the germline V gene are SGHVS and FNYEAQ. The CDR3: CASSWSGNEQFF. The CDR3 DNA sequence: TGTGCCAGCAGTTGGTCGGGGAATGAGCAGTTCTTC.

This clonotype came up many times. The DNA of the CDR3 is TGTGCCAGCAGCCCTTTTACCGGGAGGAATAATAATGAGCAGTTCTTC. Translation: CASSPFTGRNNNEQFF. This chain joins TRBV6-5 and TRBJ2-1; 7 nucleotides agree with TRBD2. V trimming: 6 bases; J trimming: 7 bases; junction bases outside the gene matches: 15. The CDR3 is made up of 16 amino acids. CDR1 is MNHEY and CDR2 is SVGAGI in the germline V gene.

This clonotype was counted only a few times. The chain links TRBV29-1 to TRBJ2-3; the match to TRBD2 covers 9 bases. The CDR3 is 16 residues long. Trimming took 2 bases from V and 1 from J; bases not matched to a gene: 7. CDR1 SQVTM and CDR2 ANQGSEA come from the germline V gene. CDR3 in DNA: TGCAGCGTTGAACTAGCGGGGTCCATTGGCACAGATACGCAGTATTTT. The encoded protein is CSVELAGSIGTDTQYF.

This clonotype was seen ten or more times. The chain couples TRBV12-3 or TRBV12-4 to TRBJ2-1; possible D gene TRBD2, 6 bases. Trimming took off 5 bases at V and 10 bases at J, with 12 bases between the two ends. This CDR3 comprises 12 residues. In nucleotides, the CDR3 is TGTGCCAGCAGTCGCGGCGGGATAGAGCAGTTCTTC. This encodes CASSRGGIEQFF.

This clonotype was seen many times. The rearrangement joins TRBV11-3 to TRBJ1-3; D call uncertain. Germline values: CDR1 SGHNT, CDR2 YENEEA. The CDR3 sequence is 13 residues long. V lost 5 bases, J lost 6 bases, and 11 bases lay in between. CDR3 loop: CASSLTGENTIYF. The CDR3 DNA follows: TGTGCCAGCAGCCTTACTGGGGAAAACACCATATATTTT.

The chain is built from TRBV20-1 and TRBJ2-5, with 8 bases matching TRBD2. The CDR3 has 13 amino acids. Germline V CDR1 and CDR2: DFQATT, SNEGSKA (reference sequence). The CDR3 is CSEQLADQETQYF. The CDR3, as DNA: TGCAGCGAACAACTAGCGGACCAAGAGACCCAGTACTTC.

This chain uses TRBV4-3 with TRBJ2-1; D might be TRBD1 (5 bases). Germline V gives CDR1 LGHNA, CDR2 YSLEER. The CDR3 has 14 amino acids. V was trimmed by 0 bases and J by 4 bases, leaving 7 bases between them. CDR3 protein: CASSQEYRYNEQFF. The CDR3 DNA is TGCGCCAGCAGCCAAGAGTACAGGTACAATGAGCAGTTCTTC.

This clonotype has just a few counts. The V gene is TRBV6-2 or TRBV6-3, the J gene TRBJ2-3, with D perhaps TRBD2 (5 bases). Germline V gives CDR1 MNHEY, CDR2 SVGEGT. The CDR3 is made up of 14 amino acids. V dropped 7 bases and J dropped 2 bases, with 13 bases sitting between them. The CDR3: CASTLAEFTDTQYF. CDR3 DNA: TGTGCCAGCACCCTAGCAGAATTCACAGATACGCAGTATTTT.

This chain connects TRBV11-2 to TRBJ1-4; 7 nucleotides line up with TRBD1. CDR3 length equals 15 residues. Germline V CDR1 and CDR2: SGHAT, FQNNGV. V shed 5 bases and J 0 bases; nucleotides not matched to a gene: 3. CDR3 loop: CASSITGATNEKLFF. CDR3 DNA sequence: TGTGCCAGCAGCATCACAGGGGCAACTAATGAAAAACTGTTTTTT. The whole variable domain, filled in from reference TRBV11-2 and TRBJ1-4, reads EAGVAQSPRYKIIEKRQSVAFWCNPISGHATLYWYQQILGQGPKLLIQFQNNGVVDDSQLPKDRFSAERLKGVDSTLKIQPAKLEDSAVYLCASSITGATNEKLFFGSGTQLSVL.

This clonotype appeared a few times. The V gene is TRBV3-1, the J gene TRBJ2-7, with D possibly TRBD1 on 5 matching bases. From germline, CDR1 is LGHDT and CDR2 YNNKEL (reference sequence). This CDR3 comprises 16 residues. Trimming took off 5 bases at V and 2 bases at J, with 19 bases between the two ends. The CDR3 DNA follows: TGTGCCAGCAGCTCCCGGTCGCAGGGTCGCACCTACGAGCAGTACTTC. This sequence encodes CASSSRSQGRTYEQYF.

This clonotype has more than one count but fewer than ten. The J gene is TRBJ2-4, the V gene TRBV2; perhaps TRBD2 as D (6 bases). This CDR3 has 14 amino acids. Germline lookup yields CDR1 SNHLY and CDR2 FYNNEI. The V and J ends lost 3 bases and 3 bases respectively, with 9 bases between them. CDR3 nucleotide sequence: TGTGCCAGCAGTGATCGGGGAGGCAAAAACATTCAGTACTTC. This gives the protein CASSDRGGKNIQYF.

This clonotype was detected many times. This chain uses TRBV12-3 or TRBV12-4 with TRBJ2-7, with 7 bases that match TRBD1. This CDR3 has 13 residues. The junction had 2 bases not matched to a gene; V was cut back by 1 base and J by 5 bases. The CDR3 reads CASSLGQGHEQYF. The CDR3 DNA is TGTGCCAGCAGTTTAGGACAGGGCCACGAGCAGTACTTC.

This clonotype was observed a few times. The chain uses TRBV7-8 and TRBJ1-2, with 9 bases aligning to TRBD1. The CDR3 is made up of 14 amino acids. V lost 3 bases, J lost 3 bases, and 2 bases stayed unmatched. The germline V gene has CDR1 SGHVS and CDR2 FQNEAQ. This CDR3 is CASSFRDRDYGYTF. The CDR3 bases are TGTGCCAGCAGCTTCCGGGACAGGGACTATGGCTACACCTTC.

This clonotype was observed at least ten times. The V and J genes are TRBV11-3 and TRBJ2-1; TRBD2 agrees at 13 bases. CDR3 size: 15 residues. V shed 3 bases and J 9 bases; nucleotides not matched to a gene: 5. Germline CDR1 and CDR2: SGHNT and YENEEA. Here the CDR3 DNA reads TGTGCCAGCAGCTTGGGGACTAGCGGGATCGGTGAGCAGTTCTTC. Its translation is CASSLGTSGIGEQFF.

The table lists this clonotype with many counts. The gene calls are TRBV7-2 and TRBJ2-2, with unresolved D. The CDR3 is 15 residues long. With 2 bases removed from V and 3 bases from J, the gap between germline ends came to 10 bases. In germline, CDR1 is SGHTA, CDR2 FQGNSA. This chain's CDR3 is CASSLLLLYTGELFF. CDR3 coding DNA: TGTGCCAGCAGCTTATTACTCCTGTACACCGGGGAGCTGTTTTTT.

CDR3 protein: CASSKEASGANVLTF. CDR3 coding DNA: TGTGCCAGCAGTAAGGAGGCCTCTGGGGCCAACGTCCTGACTTTC. The chain is built from TRBV6-6 and TRBJ2-6; perhaps TRBD2 as D (5 bases). The CDR3 spans 15 residues. The V end was cut by 5 bases, the J end by 0 bases, with 8 bases between. Germline V gives CDR1 MNHNY, CDR2 SVGAGI (reference sequence).

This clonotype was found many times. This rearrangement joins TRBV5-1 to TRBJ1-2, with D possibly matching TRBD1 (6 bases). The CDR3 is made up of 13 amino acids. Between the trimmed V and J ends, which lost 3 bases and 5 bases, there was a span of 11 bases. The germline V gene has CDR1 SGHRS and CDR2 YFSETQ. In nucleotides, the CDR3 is TGCGCCAGCAGCTCCGGACAGTCTTATGGCTACACCTTC. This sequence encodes CASSSGQSYGYTF.

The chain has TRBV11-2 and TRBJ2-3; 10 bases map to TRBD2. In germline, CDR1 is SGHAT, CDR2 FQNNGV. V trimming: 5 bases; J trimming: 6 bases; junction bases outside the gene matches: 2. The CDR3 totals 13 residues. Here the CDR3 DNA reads TGTGCCAGCAGCACGGGACTAGCGGATACGCAGTATTTT. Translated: CASSTGLADTQYF.

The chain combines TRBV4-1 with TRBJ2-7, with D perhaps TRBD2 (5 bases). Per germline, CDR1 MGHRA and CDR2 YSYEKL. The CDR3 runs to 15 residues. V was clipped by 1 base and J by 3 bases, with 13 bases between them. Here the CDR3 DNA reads TGCGCCAGCAGCCAAGTGTTCGCGAGGGACTACGAGCAGTACTTC. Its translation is CASSQVFARDYEQYF.

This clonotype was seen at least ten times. In DNA form, the CDR3 reads TGCGCCAGCAGCCGGGACACGGAGACCGGGGAGCTGTTTTTT. It is translated as CASSRDTETGELFF. The rearrangement uses TRBV5-1 and TRBJ2-2; D is possibly TRBD1 (6 bases). The CDR3 is 14 residues long. Trimming cost V 4 bases and J 5 bases, with 12 bases left between them. Germline CDR1 and CDR2: SGHRS and YFSETQ.

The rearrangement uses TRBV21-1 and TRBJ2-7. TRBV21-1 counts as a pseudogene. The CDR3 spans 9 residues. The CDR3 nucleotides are TGTGCCAGCAAATGGGAGCAGTACTTC. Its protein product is CASKWEQYF.